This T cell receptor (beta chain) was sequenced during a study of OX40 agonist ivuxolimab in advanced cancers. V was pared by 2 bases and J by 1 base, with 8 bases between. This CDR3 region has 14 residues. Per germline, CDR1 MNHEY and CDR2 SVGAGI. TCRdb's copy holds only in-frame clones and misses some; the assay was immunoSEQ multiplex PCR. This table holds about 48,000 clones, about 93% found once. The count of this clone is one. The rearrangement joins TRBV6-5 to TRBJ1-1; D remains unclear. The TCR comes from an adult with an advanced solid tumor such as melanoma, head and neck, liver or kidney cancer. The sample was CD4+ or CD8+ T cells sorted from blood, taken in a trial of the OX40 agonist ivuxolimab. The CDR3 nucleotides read TGTGCCAGCAGTTACCGGGGTGAGAACACTGAAGCTTTCTTT. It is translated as CASSYRGENTEAFF.